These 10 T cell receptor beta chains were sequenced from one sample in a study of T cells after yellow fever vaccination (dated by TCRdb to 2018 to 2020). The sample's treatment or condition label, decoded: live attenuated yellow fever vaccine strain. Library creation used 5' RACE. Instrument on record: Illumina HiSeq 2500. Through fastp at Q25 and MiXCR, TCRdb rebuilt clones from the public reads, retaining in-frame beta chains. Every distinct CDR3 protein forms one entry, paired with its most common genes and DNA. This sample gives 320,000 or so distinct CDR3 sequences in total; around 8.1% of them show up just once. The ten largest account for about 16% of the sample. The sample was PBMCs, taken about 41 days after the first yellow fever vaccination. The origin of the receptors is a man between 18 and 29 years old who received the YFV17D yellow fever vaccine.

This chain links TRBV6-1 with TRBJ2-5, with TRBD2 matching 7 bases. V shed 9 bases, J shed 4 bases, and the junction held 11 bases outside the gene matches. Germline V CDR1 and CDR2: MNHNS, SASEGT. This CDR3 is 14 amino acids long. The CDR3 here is CASKKRGGSETQYF. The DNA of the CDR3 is TGTGCCAGTAAAAAGCGGGGTGGCTCAGAGACCCAGTACTTC.

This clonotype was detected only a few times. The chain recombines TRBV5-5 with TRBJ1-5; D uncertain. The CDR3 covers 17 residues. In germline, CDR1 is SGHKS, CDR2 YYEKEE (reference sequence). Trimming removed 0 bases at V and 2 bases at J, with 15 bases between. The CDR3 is CASSLAGGWEGNQPQHF. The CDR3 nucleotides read TGTGCCAGCAGCTTGGCCGGAGGGTGGGAGGGCAATCAGCCCCAGCATTTT.

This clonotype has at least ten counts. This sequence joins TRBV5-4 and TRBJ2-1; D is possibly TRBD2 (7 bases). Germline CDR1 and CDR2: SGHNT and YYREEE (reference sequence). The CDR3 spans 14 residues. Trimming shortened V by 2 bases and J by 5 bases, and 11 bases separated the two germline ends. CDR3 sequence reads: CASSFGGADNEQFF. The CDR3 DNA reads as TGTGCCAGCAGCTTTGGGGGGGCGGACAATGAGCAGTTCTTC.

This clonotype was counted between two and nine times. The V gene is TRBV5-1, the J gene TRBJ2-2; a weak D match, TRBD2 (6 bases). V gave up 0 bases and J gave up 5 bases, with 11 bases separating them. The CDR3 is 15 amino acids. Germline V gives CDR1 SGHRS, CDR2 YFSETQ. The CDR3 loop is CASSLDGGETGELFF. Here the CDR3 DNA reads TGCGCCAGCAGCTTGGACGGGGGTGAGACCGGGGAGCTGTTTTTT. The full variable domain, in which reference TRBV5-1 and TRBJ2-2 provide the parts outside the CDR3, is KAGVTQTPRYLIKTRGQQVTLSCSPISGHRSVSWYQQTPGQGLQFLFEYFSETQRNKGNFPGRFSGRQFSNSRSEMNVSTLELGDSALYLCASSLDGGETGELFFGEGSRLTVL.

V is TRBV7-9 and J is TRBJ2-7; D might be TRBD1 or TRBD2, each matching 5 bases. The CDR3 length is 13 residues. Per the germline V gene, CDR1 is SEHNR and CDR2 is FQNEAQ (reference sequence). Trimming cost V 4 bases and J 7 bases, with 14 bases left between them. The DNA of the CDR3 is TGTGCCAGCAGCTCGGGACGGAGCCTTGAGCAGTACTTC. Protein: CASSSGRSLEQYF.

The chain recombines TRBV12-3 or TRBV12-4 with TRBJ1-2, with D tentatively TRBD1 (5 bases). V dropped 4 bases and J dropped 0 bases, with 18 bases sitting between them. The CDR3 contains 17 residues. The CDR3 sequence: CASSSGTFSLANYGYTF. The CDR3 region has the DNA TGTGCCAGCAGTTCCGGGACCTTCTCCTTAGCTAACTATGGCTACACCTTC.

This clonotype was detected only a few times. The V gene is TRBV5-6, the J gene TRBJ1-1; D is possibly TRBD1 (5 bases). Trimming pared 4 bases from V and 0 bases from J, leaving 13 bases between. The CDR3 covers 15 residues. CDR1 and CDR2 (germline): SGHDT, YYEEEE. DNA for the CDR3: TGTGCCAGCAGCACCGACAGAATAGTGAACACTGAAGCTTTCTTT. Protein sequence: CASSTDRIVNTEAFF. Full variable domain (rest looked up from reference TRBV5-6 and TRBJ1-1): DAGVTQSPTHLIKTRGQQVTLRCSPKSGHDTVSWYQQALGQGPQFIFQYYEEEERQRGNFPDRFSGHQFPNYSSELNVNALLLGDSALYLCASSTDRIVNTEAFFGQGTRLTVV.

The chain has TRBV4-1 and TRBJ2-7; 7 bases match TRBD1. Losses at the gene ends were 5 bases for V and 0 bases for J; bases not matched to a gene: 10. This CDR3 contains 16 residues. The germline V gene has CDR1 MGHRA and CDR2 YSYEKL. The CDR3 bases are TGCGCCAGCAGCTTCAGGATCAGGGACAGCTCCTACGAGCAGTACTTC. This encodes CASSFRIRDSSYEQYF.

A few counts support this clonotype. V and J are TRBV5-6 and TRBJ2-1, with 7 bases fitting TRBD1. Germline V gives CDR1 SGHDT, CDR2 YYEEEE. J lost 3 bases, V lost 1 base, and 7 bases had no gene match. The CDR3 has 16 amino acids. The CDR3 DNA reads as TGTGCCAGCAGCTTGAGACCGGGACAGTACTACAATGAGCAGTTCTTC. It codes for CASSLRPGQYYNEQFF.

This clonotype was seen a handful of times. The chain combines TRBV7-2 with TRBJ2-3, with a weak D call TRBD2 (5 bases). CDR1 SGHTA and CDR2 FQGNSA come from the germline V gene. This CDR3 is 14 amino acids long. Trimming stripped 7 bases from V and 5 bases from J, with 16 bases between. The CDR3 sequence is CASKAGRAGDTQYF. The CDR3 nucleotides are TGTGCCAGCAAGGCGGGCCGGGCGGGAGATACGCAGTATTTT.